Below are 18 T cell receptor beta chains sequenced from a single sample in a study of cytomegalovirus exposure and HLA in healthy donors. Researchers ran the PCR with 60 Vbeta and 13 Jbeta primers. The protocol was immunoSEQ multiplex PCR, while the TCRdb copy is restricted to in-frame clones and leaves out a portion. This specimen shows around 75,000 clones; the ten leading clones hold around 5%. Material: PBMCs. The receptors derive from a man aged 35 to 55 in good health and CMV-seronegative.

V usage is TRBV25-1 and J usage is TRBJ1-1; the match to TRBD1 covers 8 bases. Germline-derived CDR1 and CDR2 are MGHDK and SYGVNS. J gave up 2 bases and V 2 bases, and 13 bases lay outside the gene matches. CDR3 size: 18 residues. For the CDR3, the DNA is TGTGCCAGCAGTGAAGCAGGGGGTGTCAGGGGGCGAAACACTGAAGCTTTCTTT. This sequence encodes CASSEAGGVRGRNTEAFF.

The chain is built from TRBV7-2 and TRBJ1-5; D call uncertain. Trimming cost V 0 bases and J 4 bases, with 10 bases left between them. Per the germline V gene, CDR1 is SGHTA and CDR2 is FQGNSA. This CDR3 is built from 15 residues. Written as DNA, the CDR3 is TGTGCCAGCAGCTTAGCCTTCGGAGAAAATCAGCCCCAGCATTTT. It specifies CASSLAFGENQPQHF.

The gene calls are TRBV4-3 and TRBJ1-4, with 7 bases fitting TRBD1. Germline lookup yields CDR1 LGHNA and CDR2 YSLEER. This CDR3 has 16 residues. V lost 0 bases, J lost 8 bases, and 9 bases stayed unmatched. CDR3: CASSQDNRGGGEKLFF. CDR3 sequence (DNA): TGCGCCAGCAGCCAAGATAACAGGGGCGGGGGGGAAAAACTGTTTTTT.

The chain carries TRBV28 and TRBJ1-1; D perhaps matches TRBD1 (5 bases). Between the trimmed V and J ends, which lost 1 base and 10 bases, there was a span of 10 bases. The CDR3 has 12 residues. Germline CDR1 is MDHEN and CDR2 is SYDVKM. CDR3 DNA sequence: TGTGCCAGCAGTTTATCGCGGGGGGGAGCTTTCTTT. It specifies CASSLSRGGAFF.

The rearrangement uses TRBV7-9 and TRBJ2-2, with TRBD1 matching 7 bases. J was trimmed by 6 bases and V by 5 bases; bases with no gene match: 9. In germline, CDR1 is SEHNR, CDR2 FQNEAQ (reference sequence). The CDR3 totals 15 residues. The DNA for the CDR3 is TGTGCCAGCAGCACCCAGGGGGTGAGCCCCGGGGAGCTGTTTTTT. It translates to CASSTQGVSPGELFF.

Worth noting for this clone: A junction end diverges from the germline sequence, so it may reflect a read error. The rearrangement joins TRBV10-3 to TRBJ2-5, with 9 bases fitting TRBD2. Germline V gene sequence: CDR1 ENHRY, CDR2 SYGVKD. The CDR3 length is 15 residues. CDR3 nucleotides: TGTGCCATCAGTGGAACTAGCGGGCCGAAAGAGGCCCAGTACTTC. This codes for CAISGTSGPKEAQYF.

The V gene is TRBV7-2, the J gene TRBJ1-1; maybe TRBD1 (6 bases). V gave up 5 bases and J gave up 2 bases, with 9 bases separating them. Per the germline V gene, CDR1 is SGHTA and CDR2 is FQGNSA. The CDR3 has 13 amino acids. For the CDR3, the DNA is TGTGCCAGCAGCCAAGGGGGTAACACTGAAGCTTTCTTT. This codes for CASSQGGNTEAFF.

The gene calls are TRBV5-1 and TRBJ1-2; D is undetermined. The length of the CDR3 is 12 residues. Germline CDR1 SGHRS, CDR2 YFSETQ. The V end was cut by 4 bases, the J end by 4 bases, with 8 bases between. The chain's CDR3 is CASSEQSYGYTF. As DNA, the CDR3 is TGCGCCAGCAGCGAACAGAGCTATGGCTACACCTTC.

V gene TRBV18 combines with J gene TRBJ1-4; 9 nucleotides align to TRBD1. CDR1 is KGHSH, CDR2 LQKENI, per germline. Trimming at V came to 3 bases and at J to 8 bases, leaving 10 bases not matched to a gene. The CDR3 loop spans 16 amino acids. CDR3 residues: CASSPPSGTGREKLFF. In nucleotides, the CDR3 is TGTGCCAGCTCACCTCCGAGCGGGACAGGGCGAGAAAAACTGTTTTTT.

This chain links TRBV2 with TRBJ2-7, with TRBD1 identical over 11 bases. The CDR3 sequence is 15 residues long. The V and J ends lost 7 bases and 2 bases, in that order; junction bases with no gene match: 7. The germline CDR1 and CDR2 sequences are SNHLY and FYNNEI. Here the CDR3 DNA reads TGTGCCAGCACCGGACAGGGGGCAAGGACCTACGAGCAGTACTTC. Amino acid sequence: CASTGQGARTYEQYF. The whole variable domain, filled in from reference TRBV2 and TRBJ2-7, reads EPEVTQTPSHQVTQMGQEVILRCVPISNHLYFYWYRQILGQKVEFLVSFYNNEISEKSEIFDDQFSVERPDGSNFTLKIRSTKLEDSAMYFCASTGQGARTYEQYFGPGTRLTVT.

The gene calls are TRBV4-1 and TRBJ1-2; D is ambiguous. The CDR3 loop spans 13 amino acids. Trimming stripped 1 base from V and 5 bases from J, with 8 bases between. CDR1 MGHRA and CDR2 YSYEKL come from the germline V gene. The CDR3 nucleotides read TGCGCCAGCAGCCAAGCCGGGAAGTATGGCTACACCTTC. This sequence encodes CASSQAGKYGYTF.

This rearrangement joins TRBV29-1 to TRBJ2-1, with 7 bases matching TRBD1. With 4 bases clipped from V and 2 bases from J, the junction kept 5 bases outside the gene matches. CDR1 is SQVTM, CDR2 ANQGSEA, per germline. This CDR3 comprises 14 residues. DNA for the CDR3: TGCAGCGTTGTTCTACAGGGGACCTACAATGAGCAGTTCTTC. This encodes CSVVLQGTYNEQFF.

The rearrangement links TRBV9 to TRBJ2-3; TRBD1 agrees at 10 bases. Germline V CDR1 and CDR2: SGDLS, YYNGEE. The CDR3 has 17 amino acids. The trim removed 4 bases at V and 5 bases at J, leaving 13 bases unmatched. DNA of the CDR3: TGTGCCAGCAGCATGTGGGACAGGGGACTCACTAAAGATACGCAGTATTTT. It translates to CASSMWDRGLTKDTQYF. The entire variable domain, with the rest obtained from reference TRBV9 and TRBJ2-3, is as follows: DSGVTQTPKHLITATGQRVTLRCSPRSGDLSVYWYQQSLDQGLQFLIQYYNGEERAKGNILERFSAQQFPDLHSELNLSSLELGDSALYFCASSMWDRGLTKDTQYFGPGTRLTVL.

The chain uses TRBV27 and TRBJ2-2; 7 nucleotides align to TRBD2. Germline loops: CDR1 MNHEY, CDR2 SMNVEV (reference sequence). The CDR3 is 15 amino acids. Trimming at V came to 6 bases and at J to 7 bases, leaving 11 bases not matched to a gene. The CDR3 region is CASSLTFGGSGELFF. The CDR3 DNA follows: TGTGCCAGCAGCCTAACGTTTGGCGGGAGCGGGGAGCTGTTTTTT.

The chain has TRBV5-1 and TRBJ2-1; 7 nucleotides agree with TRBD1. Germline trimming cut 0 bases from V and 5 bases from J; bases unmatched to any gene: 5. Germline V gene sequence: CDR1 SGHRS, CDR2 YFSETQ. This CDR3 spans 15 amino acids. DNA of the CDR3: TGCGCCAGCAGCTTGGCCAGAGACAGGGACAATGAGCAGTTCTTC. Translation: CASSLARDRDNEQFF.

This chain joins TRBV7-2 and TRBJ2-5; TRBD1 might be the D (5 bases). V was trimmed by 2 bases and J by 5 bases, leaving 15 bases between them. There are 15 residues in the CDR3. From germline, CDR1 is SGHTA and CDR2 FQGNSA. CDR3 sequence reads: CASSLKLGLGETQYF. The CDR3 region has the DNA TGTGCCAGCAGCTTAAAGTTGGGGCTAGGGGAGACCCAGTACTTC.

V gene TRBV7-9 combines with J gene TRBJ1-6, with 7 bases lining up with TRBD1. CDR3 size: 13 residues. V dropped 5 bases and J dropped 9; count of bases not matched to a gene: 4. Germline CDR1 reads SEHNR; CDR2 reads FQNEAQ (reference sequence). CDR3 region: CASSQGGRSPLHF. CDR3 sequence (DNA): TGTGCCAGCAGCCAAGGGGGCCGTTCACCCCTCCACTTT.

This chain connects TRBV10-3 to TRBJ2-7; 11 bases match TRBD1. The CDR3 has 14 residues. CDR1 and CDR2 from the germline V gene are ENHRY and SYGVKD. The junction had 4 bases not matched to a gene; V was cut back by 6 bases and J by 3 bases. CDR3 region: CAIRGQGVDYEQYF. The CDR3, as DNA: TGTGCCATCAGGGGACAGGGGGTCGACTACGAGCAGTACTTC.